This TCR beta chain came from a study of sequential checkpoint blockade in melanoma. Study-wide context: Each arm's sequence ended with maintenance nivolumab. TCRbeta immunosequencing was performed on DNA from roughly 91 pretreatment melanoma tumor samples. General study results and limits: Pretreatment TIL clonality tracked with response in the nivolumab-first arm.

Produced via immunoSEQ multiplex PCR; TCRdb's table is partial and in-frame only. The sample has about 5,700 clones, more than 20% seen once. The CDR3 spans 18 residues. CDR1 and CDR2 (germline): SGHNT, YENEEA. The V end was cut by 5 bases, the J end by 3 bases, with 24 bases between. Documented treatment: randomized to nivolumab then ipilimumab (arm A) or the reverse (arm B). No patient had prior DNA-damaging chemotherapy. This clone has only a few counts. What it recognizes is unknown. This clonotype was obtained from a human donor with melanoma. The gene calls are TRBV11-3 and TRBJ2-3; weak D call: TRBD2 (7 bases). The specimen comprised tumor tissue (inferred from file names), sampled from a patient given nivolumab and ipilimumab in sequence. The CDR3 reads CASSPGRDSGRGTDTQYF. DNA of the CDR3: TGTGCCAGCAGCCCAGGAAGGGACTCGGGGAGGGGGACAGATACGCAGTATTTT.